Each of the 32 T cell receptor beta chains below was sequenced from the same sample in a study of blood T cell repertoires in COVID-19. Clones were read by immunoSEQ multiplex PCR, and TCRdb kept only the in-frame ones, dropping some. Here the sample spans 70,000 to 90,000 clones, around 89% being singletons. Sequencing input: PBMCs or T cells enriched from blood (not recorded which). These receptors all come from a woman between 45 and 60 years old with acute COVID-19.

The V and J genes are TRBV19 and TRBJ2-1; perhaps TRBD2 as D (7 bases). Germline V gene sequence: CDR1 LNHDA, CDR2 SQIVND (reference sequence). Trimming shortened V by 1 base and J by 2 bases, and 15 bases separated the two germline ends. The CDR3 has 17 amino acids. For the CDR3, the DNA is TGTGCCAGTAGTATAGTGCCCTGGGGGGGCACCTACAATGAGCAGTTCTTC. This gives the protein CASSIVPWGGTYNEQFF.

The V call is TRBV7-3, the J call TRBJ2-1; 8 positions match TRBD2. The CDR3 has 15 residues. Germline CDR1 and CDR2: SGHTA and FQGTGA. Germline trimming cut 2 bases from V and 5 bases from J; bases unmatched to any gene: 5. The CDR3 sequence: CASSLPGGPNNEQFF. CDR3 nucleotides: TGTGCCAGCAGCTTACCGGGAGGGCCTAACAATGAGCAGTTCTTC. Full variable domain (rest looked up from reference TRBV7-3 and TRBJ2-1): GAGVSQTPSNKVTEKGKYVELRCDPISGHTALYWYRQSLGQGPEFLIYFQGTGAADDSGLPNDRFFAVRPEGSVSTLKIQRTERGDSAVYLCASSLPGGPNNEQFFGPGTRLTVL.

CDR3 in DNA: TGTGCCACCAGTGATTTGGAGGACACCGGGGAGCTGTTTTTT. This sequence encodes CATSDLEDTGELFF. The V gene is TRBV24-1, the J gene TRBJ2-2; no clear D. This CDR3 is 14 amino acids long. Trimming cost V 0 bases and J 3 bases, with 4 bases left between them. Germline CDR1 KGHDR, CDR2 SFDVKD.

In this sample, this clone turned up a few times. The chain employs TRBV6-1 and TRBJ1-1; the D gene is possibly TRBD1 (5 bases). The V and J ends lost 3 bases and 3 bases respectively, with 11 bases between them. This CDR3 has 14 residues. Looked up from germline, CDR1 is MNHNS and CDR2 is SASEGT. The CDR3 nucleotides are TGTGCCAGCAGTGATTTCAGGGAATACACTGAAGCTTTCTTT. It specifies CASSDFREYTEAFF.

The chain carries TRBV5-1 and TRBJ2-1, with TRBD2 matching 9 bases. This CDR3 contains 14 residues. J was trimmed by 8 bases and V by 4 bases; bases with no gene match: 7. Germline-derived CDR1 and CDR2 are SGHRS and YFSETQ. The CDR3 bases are TGCGCCAGCAGCCGTCTAGCGGGAACCGATGAGCAGTTCTTC. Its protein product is CASSRLAGTDEQFF.

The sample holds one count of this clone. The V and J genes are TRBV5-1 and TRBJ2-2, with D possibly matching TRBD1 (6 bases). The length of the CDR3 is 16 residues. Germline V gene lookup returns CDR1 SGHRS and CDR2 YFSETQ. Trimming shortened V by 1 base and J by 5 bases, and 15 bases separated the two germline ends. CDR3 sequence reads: CASSLRTDRPTGELFF. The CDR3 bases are TGCGCCAGCAGCTTGAGGACAGACAGACCGACCGGGGAGCTGTTTTTT.

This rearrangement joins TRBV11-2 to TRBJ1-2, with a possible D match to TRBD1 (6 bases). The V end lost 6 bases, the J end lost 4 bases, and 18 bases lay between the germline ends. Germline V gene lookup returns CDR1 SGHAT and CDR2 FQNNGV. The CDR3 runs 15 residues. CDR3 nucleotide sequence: TGTGCCAGCAGTTCCGGGCCGGGGGGCTTCTATGGCTACACCTTC. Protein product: CASSSGPGGFYGYTF.

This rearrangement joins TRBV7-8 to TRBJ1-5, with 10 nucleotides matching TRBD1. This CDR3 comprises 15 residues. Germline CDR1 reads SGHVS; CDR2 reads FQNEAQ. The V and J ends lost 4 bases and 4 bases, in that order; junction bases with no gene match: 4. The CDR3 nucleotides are TGTGCCAGCAGCTCCGGGACAGGGGCTAATCAGCCCCAGCATTTT. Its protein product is CASSSGTGANQPQHF.

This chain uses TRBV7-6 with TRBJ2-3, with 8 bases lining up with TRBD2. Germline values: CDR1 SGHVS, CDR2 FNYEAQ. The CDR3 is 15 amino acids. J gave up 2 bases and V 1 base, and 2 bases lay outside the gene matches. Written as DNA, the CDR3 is TGTGCCAGCAGCTTAGTAGCGGGACCCACAGATACGCAGTATTTT. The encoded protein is CASSLVAGPTDTQYF.

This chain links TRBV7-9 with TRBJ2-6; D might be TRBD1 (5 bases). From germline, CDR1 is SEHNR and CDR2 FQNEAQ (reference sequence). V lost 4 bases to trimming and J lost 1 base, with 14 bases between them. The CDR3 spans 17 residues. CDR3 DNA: TGTGCCAGCAGCTACTTCAATACAGGTTCTGGGGCCAACGTCCTGACTTTC. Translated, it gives CASSYFNTGSGANVLTF.

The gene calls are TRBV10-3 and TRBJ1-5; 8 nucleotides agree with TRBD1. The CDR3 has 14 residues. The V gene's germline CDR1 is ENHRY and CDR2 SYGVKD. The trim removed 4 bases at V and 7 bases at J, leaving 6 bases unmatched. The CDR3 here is CAISVAGGEQPQHF. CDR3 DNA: TGTGCCATCAGTGTAGCAGGGGGCGAGCAGCCCCAGCATTTT.

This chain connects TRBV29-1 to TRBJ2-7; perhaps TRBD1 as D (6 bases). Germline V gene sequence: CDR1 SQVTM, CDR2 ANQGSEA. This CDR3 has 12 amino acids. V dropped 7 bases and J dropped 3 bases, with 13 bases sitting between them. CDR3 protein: CSGMKDSYEQYF. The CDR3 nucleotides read TGCAGCGGCATGAAGGACAGCTACGAGCAGTACTTC.

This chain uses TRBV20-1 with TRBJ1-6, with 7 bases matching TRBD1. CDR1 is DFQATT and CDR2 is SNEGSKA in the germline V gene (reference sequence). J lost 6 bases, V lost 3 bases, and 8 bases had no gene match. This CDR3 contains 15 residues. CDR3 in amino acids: CSASVGGAGNSPLHF. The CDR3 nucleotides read TGCAGTGCTAGTGTAGGGGGCGCGGGTAATTCACCCCTCCACTTT.

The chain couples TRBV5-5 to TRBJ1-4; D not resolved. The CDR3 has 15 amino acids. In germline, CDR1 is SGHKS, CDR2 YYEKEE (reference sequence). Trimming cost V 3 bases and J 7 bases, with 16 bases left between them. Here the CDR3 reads CASSSQEGGSEKLFF. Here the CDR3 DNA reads TGTGCCAGCAGCTCCCAGGAGGGAGGCTCTGAAAAACTGTTTTTT. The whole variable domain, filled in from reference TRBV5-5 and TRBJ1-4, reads DAGVTQSPTHLIKTRGQQVTLRCSPISGHKSVSWYQQVLGQGPQFIFQYYEKEERGRGNFPDRFSARQFPNYSSELNVNALLLGDSALYLCASSSQEGGSEKLFFGSGTQLSVL.

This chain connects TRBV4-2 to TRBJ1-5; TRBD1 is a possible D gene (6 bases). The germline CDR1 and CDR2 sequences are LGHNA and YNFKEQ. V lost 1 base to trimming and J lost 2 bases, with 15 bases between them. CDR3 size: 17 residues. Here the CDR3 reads CASSQGQQGGGNQPQHF. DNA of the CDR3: TGTGCCAGCAGCCAAGGCCAACAGGGAGGGGGCAATCAGCCCCAGCATTTT.

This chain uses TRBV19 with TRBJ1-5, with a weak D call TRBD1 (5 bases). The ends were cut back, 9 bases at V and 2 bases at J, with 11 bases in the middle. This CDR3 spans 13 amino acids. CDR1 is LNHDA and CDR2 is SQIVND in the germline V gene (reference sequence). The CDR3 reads CASQWGGNQPQHF. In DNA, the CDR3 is TGTGCCAGCCAATGGGGGGGCAATCAGCCCCAGCATTTT.

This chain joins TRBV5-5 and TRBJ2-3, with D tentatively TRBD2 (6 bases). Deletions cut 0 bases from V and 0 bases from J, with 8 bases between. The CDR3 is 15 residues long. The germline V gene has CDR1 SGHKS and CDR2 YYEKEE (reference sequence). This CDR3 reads CASSLVSGSTDTQYF. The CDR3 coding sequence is TGTGCCAGCAGCTTGGTGAGCGGGAGCACAGATACGCAGTATTTT.

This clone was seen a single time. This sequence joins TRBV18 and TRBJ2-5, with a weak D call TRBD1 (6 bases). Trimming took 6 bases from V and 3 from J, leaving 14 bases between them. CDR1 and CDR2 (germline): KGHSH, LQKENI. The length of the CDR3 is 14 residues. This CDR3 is CASSEAGEEETQYF. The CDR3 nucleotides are TGTGCCAGCTCTGAGGCAGGGGAAGAAGAGACCCAGTACTTC.

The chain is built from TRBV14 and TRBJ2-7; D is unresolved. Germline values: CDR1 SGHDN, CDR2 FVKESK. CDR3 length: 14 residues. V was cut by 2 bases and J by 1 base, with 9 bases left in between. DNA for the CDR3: TGTGCCAGCAGCCAATCTAGTAATTCCTACGAGCAGTACTTC. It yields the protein CASSQSSNSYEQYF.

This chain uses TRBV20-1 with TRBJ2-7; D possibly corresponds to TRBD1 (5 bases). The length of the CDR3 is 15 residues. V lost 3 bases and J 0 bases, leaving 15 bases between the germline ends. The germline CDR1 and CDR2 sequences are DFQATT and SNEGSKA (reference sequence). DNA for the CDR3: TGCAGTGCTAGTGCAGGGAATGCAGTCTCCTACGAGCAGTACTTC. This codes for CSASAGNAVSYEQYF.

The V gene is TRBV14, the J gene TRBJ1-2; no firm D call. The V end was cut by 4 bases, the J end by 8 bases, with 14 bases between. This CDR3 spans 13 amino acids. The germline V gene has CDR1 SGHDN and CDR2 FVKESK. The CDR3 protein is CASSRGVRYGYTF. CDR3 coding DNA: TGTGCCAGCAGCCGCGGGGTGCGATACGGCTACACCTTC.

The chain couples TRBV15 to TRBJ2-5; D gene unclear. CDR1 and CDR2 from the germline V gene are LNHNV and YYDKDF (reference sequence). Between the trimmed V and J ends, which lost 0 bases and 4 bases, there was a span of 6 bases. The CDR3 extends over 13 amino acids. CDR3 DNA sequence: TGTGCCACCAGCAGAGATCGAGGAGAGACCCAGTACTTC. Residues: CATSRDRGETQYF. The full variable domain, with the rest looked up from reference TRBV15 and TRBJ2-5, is DAMVIQNPRYQVTQFGKPVTLSCSQTLNHNVMYWYQQKSSQAPKLLFHYYDKDFNNEADTPDNFQSRRPNTSFCFLDIRSPGLGDTAMYLCATSRDRGETQYFGPGTRLLVL.

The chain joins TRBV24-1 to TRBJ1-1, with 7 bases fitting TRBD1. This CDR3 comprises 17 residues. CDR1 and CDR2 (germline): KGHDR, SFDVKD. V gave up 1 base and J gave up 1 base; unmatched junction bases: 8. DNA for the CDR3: TGTGCCACCAGTGATTTCCCGGGTCAGGGGGAGAACACTGAAGCTTTCTTT. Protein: CATSDFPGQGENTEAFF.

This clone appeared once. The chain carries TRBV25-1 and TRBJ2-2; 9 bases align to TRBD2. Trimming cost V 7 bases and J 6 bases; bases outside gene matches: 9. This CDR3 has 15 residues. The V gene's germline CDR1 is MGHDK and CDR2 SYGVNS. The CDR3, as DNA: TGTGCCAGCACTCCCTCCGGGACTAGCCCCGGGGAGCTGTTTTTT. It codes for CASTPSGTSPGELFF.

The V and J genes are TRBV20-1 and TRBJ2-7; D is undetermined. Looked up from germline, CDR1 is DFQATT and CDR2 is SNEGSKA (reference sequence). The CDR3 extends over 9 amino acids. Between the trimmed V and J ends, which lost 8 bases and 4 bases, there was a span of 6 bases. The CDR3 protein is CSTRYEQYF. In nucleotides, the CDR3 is TGCAGTACCCGGTACGAGCAGTACTTC.

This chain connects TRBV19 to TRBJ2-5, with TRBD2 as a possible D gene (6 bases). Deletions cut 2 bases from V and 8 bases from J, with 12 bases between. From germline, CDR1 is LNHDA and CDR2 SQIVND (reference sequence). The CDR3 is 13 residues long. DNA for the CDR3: TGTGCCAGTAGTATAATGTTCGGGGGAACCCAGTACTTC. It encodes CASSIMFGGTQYF.

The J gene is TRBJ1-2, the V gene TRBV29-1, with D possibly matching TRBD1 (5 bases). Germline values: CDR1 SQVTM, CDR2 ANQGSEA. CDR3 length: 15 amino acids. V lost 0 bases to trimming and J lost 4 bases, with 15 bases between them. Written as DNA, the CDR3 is TGCAGCGTTGAAGATGACCCGGGGGAGGGCTATGGCTACACCTTC. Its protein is CSVEDDPGEGYGYTF.

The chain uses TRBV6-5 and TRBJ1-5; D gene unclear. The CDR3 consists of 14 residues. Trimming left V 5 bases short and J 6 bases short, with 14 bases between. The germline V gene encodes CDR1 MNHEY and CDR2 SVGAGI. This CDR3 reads CASSRDGESQPQHF. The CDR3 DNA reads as TGTGCCAGCAGTAGGGATGGGGAGAGTCAGCCCCAGCATTTT.

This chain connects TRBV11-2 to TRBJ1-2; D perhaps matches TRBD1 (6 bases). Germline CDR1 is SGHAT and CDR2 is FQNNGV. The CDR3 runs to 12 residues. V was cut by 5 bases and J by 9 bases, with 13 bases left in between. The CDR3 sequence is CASSPGGASYTF. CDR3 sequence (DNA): TGTGCCAGCAGCCCTGGGGGGGCGAGCTACACCTTC.

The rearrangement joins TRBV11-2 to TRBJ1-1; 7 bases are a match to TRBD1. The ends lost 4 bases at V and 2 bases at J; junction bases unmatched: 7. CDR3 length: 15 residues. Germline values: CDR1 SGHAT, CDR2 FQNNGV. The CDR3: CASSSHRGKNTEAFF. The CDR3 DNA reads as TGTGCCAGCAGCTCTCACAGGGGCAAAAACACTGAAGCTTTCTTT. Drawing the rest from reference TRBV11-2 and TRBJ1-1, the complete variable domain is EAGVAQSPRYKIIEKRQSVAFWCNPISGHATLYWYQQILGQGPKLLIQFQNNGVVDDSQLPKDRFSAERLKGVDSTLKIQPAKLEDSAVYLCASSSHRGKNTEAFFGQGTRLTVV.

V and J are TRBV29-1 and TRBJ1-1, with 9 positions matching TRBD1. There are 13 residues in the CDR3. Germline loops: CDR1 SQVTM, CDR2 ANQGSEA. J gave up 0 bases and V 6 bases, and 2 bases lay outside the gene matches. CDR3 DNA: TGCAGCGTGACAGGGGGAATGAACACTGAAGCTTTCTTT. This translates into CSVTGGMNTEAFF.

The chain's CDR3 is CASSQGGGNQPQHF. In DNA, the CDR3 is TGTGCCAGCAGCCAGGGCGGTGGCAATCAGCCCCAGCATTTT. This chain links TRBV7-2 with TRBJ1-5, with D possibly TRBD1 on 5 matching bases. CDR1 and CDR2 (germline): SGHTA, FQGNSA. Trimming left V 5 bases short and J 2 bases short, with 10 bases between. The CDR3 has 14 residues.